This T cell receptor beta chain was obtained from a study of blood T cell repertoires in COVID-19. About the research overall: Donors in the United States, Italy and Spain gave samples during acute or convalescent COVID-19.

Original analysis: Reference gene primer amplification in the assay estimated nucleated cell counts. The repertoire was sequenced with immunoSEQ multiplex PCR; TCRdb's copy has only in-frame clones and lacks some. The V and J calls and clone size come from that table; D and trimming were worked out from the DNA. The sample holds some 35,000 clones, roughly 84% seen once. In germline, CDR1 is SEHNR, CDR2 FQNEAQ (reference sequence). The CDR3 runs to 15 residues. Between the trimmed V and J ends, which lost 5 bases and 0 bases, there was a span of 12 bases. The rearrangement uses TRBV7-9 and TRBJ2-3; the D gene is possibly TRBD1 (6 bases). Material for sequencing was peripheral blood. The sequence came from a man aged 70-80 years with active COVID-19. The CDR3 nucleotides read TGTGCCAGCAGCCCAGGGACATTCAGCACAGATACGCAGTATTTT. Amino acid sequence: CASSPGTFSTDTQYF. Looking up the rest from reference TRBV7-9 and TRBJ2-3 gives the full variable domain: DTGVSQNPRHKITKRGQNVTFRCDPISEHNRLYWYRQTLGQGPEFLTYFQNEAQLEKSRLLSDRFSAERPKGSFSTLEIQRTEQGDSAMYLCASSPGTFSTDTQYFGPGTRLTVL.